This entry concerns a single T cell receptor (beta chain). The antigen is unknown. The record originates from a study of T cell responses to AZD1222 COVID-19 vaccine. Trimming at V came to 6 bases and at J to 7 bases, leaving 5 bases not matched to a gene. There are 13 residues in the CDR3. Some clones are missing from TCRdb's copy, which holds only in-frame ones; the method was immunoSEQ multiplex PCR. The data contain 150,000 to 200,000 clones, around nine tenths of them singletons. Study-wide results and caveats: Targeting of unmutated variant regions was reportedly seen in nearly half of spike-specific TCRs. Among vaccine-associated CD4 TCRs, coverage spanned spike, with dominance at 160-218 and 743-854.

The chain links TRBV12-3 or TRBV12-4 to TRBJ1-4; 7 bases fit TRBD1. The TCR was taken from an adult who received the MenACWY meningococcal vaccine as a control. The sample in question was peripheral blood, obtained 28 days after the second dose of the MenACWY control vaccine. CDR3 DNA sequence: TGTGCCAGCAGGGGGAGGACAGGTGAAAAACTGTTTTTT. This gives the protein CASRGRTGEKLFF.